This entry is about one T cell receptor (beta chain). Its cognate antigen is unknown. The data stem from a study of blood T cells in healthy people across ages. Study context: The template switching approach captured approximately one barcoded beta molecule for every two T cells. Study results and limitations: Lack of knowledge of donor CMV status possibly confounded expanded clonotype changes.

Every sample had a minimum of 6 million PBMCs isolated. The amount of total RNA extracted per sample was at least 5.5 micrograms. The authors ran a second PCR of roughly 7 to 11 cycles using a sample-barcoded 5' primer and a J-beta primer mix. TCRdb reanalysed the 5' RACE reads using MiXCR and keeps one entry per CDR3 protein. The sample contains approximately 800,000 distinct CDR3 sequences, more than 45% of which appear only once. This CDR3 region has 14 residues. V was clipped by 1 base and J by 4 bases, with 10 bases between them. Germline values: CDR1 LNHNV, CDR2 YYDKDF (reference sequence). The sample was blood. J is TRBJ1-2 and V is TRBV15, with D tentatively TRBD1 (6 bases). This receptor was obtained from a man aged 25-45 years in good health. CDR3 in DNA: TGTGCCACCAGCAGAGCAACAGGGACCTATGGCTACACCTTC. The encoded protein is CATSRATGTYGYTF. Full variable domain (rest looked up from reference TRBV15 and TRBJ1-2): DAMVIQNPRYQVTQFGKPVTLSCSQTLNHNVMYWYQQKSSQAPKLLFHYYDKDFNNEADTPDNFQSRRPNTSFCFLDIRSPGLGDTAMYLCATSRATGTYGYTFGSGTRLTVV.